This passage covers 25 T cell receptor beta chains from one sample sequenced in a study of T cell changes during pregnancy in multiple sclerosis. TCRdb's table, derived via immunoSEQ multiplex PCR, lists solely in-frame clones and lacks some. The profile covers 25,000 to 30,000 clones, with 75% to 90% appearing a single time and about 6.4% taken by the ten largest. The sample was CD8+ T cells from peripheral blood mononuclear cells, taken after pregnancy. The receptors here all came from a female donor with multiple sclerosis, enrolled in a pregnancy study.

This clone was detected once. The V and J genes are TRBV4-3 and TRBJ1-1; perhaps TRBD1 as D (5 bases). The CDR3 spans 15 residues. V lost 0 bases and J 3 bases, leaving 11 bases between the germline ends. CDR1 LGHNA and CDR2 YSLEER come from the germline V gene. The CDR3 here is CASSQDGIGDTEAFF. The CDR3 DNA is TGCGCCAGCAGCCAAGATGGGATAGGGGACACTGAAGCTTTCTTT.

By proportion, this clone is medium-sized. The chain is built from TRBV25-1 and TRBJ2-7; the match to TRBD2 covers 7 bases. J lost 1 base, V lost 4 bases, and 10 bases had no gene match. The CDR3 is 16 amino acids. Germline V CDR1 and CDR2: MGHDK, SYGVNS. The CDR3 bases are TGTGCCAGCAGTGCTACGGGACTACCGGGATCCTACGAGCAGTACTTC. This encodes CASSATGLPGSYEQYF.

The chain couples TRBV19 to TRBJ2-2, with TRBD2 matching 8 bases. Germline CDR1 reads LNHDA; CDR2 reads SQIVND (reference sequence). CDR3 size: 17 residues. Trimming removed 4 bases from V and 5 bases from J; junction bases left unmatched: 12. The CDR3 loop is CASSTKFGTSRTGELFF. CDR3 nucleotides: TGTGCCAGTAGTACCAAATTCGGGACTAGTCGGACCGGGGAGCTGTTTTTT.

This chain's CDR3 is CASMGTGGQGYTF. CDR3 DNA: TGTGCCAGCATGGGGACAGGGGGCCAAGGCTACACCTTC. This chain uses TRBV2 with TRBJ1-2, with 12 bases lining up with TRBD1. Germline V gene lookup returns CDR1 SNHLY and CDR2 FYNNEI. V was clipped by 7 bases and J by 8 bases; unmatched bases: 5. The CDR3 is 13 residues long.

The CDR3 loop reads CASSERGGREQFF. CDR3 nucleotides: TGTGCCAGCAGCGAGCGGGGGGGACGAGAGCAGTTCTTC. The chain is built from TRBV9 and TRBJ2-1; 10 nucleotides match TRBD2. From germline, CDR1 is SGDLS and CDR2 YYNGEE. Trimming took 3 bases from V and 10 from J; bases not matched to a gene: 4. The length of the CDR3 is 13 residues. Filled out from reference TRBV9 and TRBJ2-1, the complete variable domain reads DSGVTQTPKHLITATGQRVTLRCSPRSGDLSVYWYQQSLDQGLQFLIQYYNGEERAKGNILERFSAQQFPDLHSELNLSSLELGDSALYFCASSERGGREQFFGPGTRLTVL.

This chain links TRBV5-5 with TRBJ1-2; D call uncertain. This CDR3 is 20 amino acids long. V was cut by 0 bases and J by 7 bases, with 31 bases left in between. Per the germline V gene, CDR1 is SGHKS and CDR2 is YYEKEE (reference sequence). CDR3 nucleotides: TGTGCCAGCAGCTTGGTTTTTATGCCAGCGGAGATGGCCTTCGAGGGTGGCTACACCTTC. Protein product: CASSLVFMPAEMAFEGGYTF.

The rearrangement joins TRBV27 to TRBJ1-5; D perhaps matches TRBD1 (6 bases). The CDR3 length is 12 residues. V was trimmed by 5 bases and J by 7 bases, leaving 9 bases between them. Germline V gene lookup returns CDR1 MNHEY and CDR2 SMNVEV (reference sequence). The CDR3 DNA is TGTGCCAGCAGTCAGGGGAACCAGCCCCAGCATTTT. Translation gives CASSQGNQPQHF.

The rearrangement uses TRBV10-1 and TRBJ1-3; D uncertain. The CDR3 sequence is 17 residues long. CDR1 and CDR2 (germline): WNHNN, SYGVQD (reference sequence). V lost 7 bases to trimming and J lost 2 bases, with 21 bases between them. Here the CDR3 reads CASTRGAILKPGNTIYF. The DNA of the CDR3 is TGCGCCAGCACCAGAGGAGCGATCCTTAAGCCTGGAAACACCATATATTTT.

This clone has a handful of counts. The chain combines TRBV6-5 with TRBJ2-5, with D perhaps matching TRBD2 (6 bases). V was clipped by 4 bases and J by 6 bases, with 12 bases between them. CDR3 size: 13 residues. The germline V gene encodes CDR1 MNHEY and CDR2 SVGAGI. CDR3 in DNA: TGTGCCAGCAGTTCGTCGGGAGTAAAGACCCAGTACTTC. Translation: CASSSSGVKTQYF.

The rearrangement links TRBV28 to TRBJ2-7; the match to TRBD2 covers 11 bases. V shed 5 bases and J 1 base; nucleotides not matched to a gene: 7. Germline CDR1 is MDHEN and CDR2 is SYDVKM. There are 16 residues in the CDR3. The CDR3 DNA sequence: TGTGCCAGCAGTATCACTAGCGGGAGTTGGTCCTACGAGCAGTACTTC. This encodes CASSITSGSWSYEQYF.

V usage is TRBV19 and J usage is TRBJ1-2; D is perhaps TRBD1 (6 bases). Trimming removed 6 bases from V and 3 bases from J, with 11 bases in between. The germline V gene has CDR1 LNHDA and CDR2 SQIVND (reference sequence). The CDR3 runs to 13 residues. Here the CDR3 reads CASRTTGDYGYTF. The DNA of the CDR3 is TGTGCCAGTAGGACGACAGGAGACTATGGCTACACCTTC.

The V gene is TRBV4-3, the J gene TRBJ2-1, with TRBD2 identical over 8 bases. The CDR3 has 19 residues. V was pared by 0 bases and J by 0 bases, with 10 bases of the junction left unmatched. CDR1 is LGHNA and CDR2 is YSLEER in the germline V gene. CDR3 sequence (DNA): TGCGCCAGCAGCCAAGATCGGCTAGCGGGCTTAAGCTCCTACAATGAGCAGTTCTTC. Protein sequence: CASSQDRLAGLSSYNEQFF.

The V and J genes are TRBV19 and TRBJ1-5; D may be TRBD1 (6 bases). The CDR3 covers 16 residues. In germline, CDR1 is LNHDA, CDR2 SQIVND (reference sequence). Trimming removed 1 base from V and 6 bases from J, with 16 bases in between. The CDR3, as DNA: TGTGCCAGTAGTATAGGCCATACAGGGTTCTTTCAGCCCCAGCATTTT. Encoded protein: CASSIGHTGFFQPQHF.

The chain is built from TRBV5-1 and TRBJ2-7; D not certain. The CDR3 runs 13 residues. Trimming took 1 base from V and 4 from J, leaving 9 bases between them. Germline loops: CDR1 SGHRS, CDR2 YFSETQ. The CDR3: CASSLSSGYEQYF. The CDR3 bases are TGCGCCAGCAGCTTGAGTTCCGGGTACGAGCAGTACTTC.

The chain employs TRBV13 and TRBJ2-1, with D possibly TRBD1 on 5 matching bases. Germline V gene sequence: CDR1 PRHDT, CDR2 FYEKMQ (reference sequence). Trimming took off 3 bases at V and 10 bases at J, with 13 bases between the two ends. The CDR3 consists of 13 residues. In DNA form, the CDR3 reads TGTGCCAGCAGCTTCTACAGGAAAGGGGAGCAGTTCTTC. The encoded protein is CASSFYRKGEQFF.

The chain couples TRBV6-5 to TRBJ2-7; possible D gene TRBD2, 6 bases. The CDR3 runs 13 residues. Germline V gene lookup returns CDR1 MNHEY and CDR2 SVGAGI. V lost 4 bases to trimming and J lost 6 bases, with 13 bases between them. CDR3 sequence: CASSSRLVREQYF. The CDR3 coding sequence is TGTGCCAGCAGTTCCCGACTAGTTCGCGAGCAGTACTTC.

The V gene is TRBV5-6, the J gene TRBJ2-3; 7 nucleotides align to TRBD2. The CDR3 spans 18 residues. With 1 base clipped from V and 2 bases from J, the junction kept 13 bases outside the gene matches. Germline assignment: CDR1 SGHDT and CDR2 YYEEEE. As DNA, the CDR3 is TGTGCCAGCAGCTTGTTAGTCTCCCTAGCGGAGATCACAGATACGCAGTATTTT. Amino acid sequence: CASSLLVSLAEITDTQYF.

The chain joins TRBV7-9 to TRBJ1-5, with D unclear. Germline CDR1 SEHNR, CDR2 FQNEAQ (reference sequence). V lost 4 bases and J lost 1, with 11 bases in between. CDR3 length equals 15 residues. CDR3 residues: CASSSSRESNQPQHF. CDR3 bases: TGTGCCAGCAGCTCCAGTAGGGAGAGCAATCAGCCCCAGCATTTT.

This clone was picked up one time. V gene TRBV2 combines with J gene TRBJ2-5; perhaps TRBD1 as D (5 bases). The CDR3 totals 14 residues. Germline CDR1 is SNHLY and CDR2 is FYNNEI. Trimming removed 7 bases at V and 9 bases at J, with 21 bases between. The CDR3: CASTGHPQELAQYF. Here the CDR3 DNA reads TGTGCCAGCACCGGACACCCCCAGGAGTTGGCCCAGTACTTC.

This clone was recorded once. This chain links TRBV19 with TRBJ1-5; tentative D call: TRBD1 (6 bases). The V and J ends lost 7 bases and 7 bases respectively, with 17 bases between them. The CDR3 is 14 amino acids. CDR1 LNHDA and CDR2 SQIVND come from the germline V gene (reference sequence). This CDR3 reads CASTETGLRQPQHF. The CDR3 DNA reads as TGTGCCAGTACCGAGACAGGTCTTCGGCAGCCCCAGCATTTT.

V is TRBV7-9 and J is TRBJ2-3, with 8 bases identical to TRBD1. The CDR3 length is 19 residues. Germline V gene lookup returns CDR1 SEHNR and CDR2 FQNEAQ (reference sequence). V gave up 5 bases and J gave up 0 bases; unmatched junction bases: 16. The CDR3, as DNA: TGTGCCAGCAGCCCGCACCCAGGGGGCGAAGGAACAAGCACAGATACGCAGTATTTT. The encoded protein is CASSPHPGGEGTSTDTQYF.

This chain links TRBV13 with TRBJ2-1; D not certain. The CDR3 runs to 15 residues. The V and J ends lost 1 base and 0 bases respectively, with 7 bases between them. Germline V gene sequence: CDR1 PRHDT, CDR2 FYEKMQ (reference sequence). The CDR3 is CASSLDRSSYNEQFF. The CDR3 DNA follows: TGTGCCAGCAGCTTAGATCGGAGCTCCTACAATGAGCAGTTCTTC.

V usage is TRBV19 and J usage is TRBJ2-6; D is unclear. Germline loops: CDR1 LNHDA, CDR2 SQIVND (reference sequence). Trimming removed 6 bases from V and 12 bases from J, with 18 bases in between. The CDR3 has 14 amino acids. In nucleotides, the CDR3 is TGTGCCAGTAGCGTGACCCTTCTCAGGTTCGTCCTGACTTTC. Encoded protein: CASSVTLLRFVLTF.

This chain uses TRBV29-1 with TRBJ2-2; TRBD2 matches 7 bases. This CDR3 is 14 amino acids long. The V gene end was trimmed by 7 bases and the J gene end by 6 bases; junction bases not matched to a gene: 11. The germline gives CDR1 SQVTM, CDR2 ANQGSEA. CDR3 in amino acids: CSAVSRERAGELFF. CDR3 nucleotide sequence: TGCAGCGCGGTCTCGCGGGAGCGGGCCGGGGAGCTGTTTTTT.

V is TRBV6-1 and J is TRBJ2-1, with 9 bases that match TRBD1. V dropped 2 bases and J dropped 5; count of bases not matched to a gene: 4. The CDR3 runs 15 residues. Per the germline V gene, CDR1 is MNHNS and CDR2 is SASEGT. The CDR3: CASSEIQGAHNEQFF. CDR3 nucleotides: TGTGCCAGCAGTGAAATACAGGGGGCTCACAATGAGCAGTTCTTC.